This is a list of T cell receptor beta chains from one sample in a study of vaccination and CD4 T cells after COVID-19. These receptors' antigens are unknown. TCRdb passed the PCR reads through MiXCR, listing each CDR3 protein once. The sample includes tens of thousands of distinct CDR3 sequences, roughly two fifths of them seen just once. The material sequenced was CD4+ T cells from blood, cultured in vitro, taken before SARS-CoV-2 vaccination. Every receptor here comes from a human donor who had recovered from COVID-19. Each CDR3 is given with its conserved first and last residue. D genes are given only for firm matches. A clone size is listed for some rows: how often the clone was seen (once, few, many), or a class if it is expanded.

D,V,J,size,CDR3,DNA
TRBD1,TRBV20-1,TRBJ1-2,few,CSARGGTGSNYGYTF,TGCAGTGCTAGAGGGGGGACAGGGTCTAACTATGGCTACACCTTC
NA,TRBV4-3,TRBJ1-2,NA,CASSQDAGLGGYTF,TGCGCCAGCAGCCAAGATGCGGGTTTGGGTGGCTACACCTTC
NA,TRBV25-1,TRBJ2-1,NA,CASSERPTNEQFF,TGTGCCAGCAGTGAAAGGCCAACCAATGAGCAGTTCTTC
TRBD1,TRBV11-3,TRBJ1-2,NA,CASGQANYGYTF,TGTGCCAGCGGACAGGCTAACTATGGCTACACCTTC
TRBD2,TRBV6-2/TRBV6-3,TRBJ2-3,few,CASSPRLAGGDTQYF,TGTGCCAGCAGCCCGAGACTAGCGGGCGGGGATACGCAGTATTTT
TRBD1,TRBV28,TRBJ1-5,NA,CAEGQGAQPQHF,TGTGCCGAAGGGCAGGGGGCACAGCCCCAGCATTTT
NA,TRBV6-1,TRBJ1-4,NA,CASSTGTYREKLFF,TGTGCCAGCAGCACCGGGACATATCGGGAAAAACTGTTTTTT
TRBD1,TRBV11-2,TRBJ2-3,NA,CATTPRDRGTDTQYF,TGTGCCACCACACCACGGGACAGGGGCACAGATACGCAGTATTTT
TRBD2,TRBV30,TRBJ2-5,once,CAWRGLVGETQYF,TGTGCCTGGAGGGGACTAGTTGGGGAGACCCAGTACTTC
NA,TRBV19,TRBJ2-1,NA,CASNPLGPGEQFF,TGTGCCAGTAACCCCCTCGGCCCGGGTGAGCAGTTCTTC